The 21 T cell receptor beta chains in this list originate from one sample, sequenced in a study of T cell repertoires in cytomegalovirus infection (dated by TCRdb to between 2019 and 2020). Instrument on record: Illumina HiSeq 1500. TCRdb trimmed public reads at Q25 via fastp, called clones via MiXCR and kept in-frame beta chains. All rows with the same CDR3 protein become a single entry with the most common DNA and genes. Counted in this sample were 150,000 to 200,000 distinct CDR3 sequences; roughly a fifth of them appeared once. The ten largest clones capture just under 3% of the sample. Material for sequencing was PBMCs. All receptors come from a human donor in good health (CMV status not recorded). Some clones in this sample may be carry-over from other donors' samples.

The rearrangement joins TRBV5-5 to TRBJ1-1; no firm D call. The CDR3 is made up of 14 amino acids. The V end lost 4 bases, the J end lost 0 bases, and 10 bases lay between the germline ends. CDR1 and CDR2 (germline): SGHKS, YYEKEE (reference sequence). CDR3: CASSRIELNTEAFF. Written as DNA, the CDR3 is TGTGCCAGCAGCCGGATCGAGTTGAACACTGAAGCTTTCTTT.

The chain combines TRBV4-3 with TRBJ1-1; possible D gene TRBD1, 5 bases. The CDR3 is made up of 15 amino acids. The germline V gene encodes CDR1 LGHNA and CDR2 YSLEER. Trimming removed 2 bases from V and 5 bases from J, with 15 bases in between. The CDR3 coding sequence is TGCGCCAGCAGCCAACATGGGACGGTGGGGACTGAAGCTTTCTTT. Its translation is CASSQHGTVGTEAFF.

The table lists this clonotype with many counts. This chain uses TRBV7-8 with TRBJ2-5; D is unclear. Germline CDR1 and CDR2: SGHVS and FQNEAQ. The V and J ends lost 1 base and 2 bases respectively, with 5 bases between them. The length of the CDR3 is 13 residues. CDR3 DNA: TGTGCCAGCAGCTTAGTCCCACAAGAGACCCAGTACTTC. Translating gives CASSLVPQETQYF.

This clonotype was found many times. CDR3 sequence (DNA): TGTGCCAGCAGCTTAAACCCGGGGGCAGGCACTGAAGCTTTCTTT. Translated, it gives CASSLNPGAGTEAFF. V is TRBV7-3 and J is TRBJ1-1; possible D gene TRBD1, 6 bases. This CDR3 has 15 amino acids. Trimming took off 1 base at V and 4 bases at J, with 13 bases between the two ends. Germline loops: CDR1 SGHTA, CDR2 FQGTGA.

The chain links TRBV29-1 to TRBJ1-3; TRBD1 aligns across 7 bases. The CDR3 totals 15 residues. The V and J ends lost 6 bases and 2 bases, in that order; junction bases with no gene match: 10. From germline, CDR1 is SQVTM and CDR2 ANQGSEA. CDR3 in amino acids: CSVEIPQGAGNTIYF. The CDR3 region has the DNA TGCAGCGTAGAGATACCTCAGGGGGCTGGAAACACCATATATTTT.

DNA for the CDR3: TGTGCCAGCAGTGAAGCGACGAGCACACAAAACATTCAGTACTTC. This encodes CASSEATSTQNIQYF. V usage is TRBV2 and J usage is TRBJ2-4; no definite D call. V lost 0 bases and J lost 5, with 11 bases in between. The CDR3 is made up of 15 amino acids. Germline V gene sequence: CDR1 SNHLY, CDR2 FYNNEI.

This clonotype turned up a few times. J is TRBJ2-7 and V is TRBV28; D ambiguous. Trimming stripped 6 bases from V and 13 bases from J, with 16 bases between. The CDR3 has 11 amino acids. CDR1 is MDHEN and CDR2 is SYDVKM in the germline V gene. The CDR3 bases are TGTGCCAGCAGAACATTGGCAGGCATCTACTTC. Residues: CASRTLAGIYF. The variable domain in full, with the rest retrieved from reference TRBV28 and TRBJ2-7, is DVKVTQSSRYLVKRTGEKVFLECVQDMDHENMFWYRQDPGLGLRLIYFSYDVKMKEKGDIPEGYSVSREKKERFSLILESASTNQTSMYLCASRTLAGIYFGPGTRLTVT.

Notes on this clonotype: The junction and the germline gene differ at one end; a read error may be behind it. The chain combines TRBV20-1 with TRBJ2-7, with D perhaps TRBD2 (8 bases). The CDR3 contains 13 residues. Germline V gene data show CDR1 as DFQATT and CDR2 as SNEGSKA (reference sequence). CDR3 in amino acids: CSTSGAQGYEQYF. The DNA of the CDR3 is TGCAGTACTAGCGGTGCACAGGGGTACGAGCAGTACTTC.

At least ten counts were recorded for this clonotype. The chain couples TRBV28 to TRBJ1-5, with 7 bases identical to TRBD1. There are 14 residues in the CDR3. Per the germline V gene, CDR1 is MDHEN and CDR2 is SYDVKM. The V segment lost 7 bases and the J segment 6 bases; nucleotides outside the gene matches: 9. The CDR3 DNA follows: TGTGCCAGCAACACCGGGACAGTGGCTCAGCCCCAGCATTTT. Residues: CASNTGTVAQPQHF.

This clonotype was seen only a few times. The chain is built from TRBV7-9 and TRBJ1-1, with D hard to call. Deletions cut 3 bases from V and 1 base from J, with 12 bases between. This CDR3 contains 15 residues. Germline CDR1 SEHNR, CDR2 FQNEAQ (reference sequence). The DNA for the CDR3 is TGTGCCAGCAGCTTGCTTTCCGGGAGGAACACTGAAGCTTTCTTT. It translates to CASSLLSGRNTEAFF.

The chain links TRBV19 to TRBJ1-5; D might be TRBD1 (6 bases). V lost 3 bases and J lost 5, with 14 bases in between. The CDR3 sequence is 15 residues long. CDR1 and CDR2 (germline): LNHDA, SQIVND (reference sequence). The CDR3 region has the DNA TGTGCCAGTAGTATCCGGGACATATCTGATCAGCCCCAGCATTTT. Its translation is CASSIRDISDQPQHF.

This clonotype was recorded at least ten times. The J gene is TRBJ1-2, the V gene TRBV12-3 or TRBV12-4; TRBD1 might be the D (6 bases). Trimming shortened V by 3 bases and J by 4 bases, and 9 bases separated the two germline ends. This CDR3 has 13 residues. The CDR3 region is CASSFDRIYGYTF. The DNA of the CDR3 is TGTGCCAGCAGTTTTGACAGGATCTATGGCTACACCTTC.

The rearrangement links TRBV19 to TRBJ1-1; D unclear. The CDR3 covers 13 residues. Germline assignment: CDR1 LNHDA and CDR2 SQIVND (reference sequence). V was clipped by 3 bases and J by 4 bases, with 9 bases between them. The CDR3 DNA is TGTGCCAGTAGTATGGCGGCGGCCACTGAAGCTTTCTTT. This encodes CASSMAAATEAFF.

In its sample, this clonotype was seen many times. The chain carries TRBV5-1 and TRBJ2-5; the D gene is possibly TRBD1 (5 bases). V lost 0 bases and J lost 4, with 13 bases in between. The CDR3 has 15 amino acids. Looked up from germline, CDR1 is SGHRS and CDR2 is YFSETQ. The CDR3 here is CASSLGGWGGETQYF. Here the CDR3 DNA reads TGCGCCAGCAGCTTGGGAGGTTGGGGCGGAGAGACCCAGTACTTC.

The sample holds a few counts of this clonotype. The V gene is TRBV5-6, the J gene TRBJ2-7, with TRBD1 identical over 10 bases. J lost 2 bases, V lost 5 bases, and 7 bases had no gene match. The CDR3 totals 15 residues. The germline V gene has CDR1 SGHDT and CDR2 YYEEEE. CDR3 residues: CASRPPGQGTYEQYF. DNA for the CDR3: TGTGCCAGCAGACCCCCGGGACAGGGGACCTACGAGCAGTACTTC.

The rearrangement uses TRBV7-2 and TRBJ1-2; perhaps TRBD1 as D (5 bases). Germline CDR1 and CDR2: SGHTA and FQGNSA. CDR3 length: 13 residues. The V end was cut by 5 bases, the J end by 1 base, with 8 bases between. The CDR3 is CASSLGVNYGYTF. The DNA of the CDR3 is TGTGCCAGCAGCCTAGGGGTTAACTATGGCTACACCTTC. The full variable domain, in which reference TRBV7-2 and TRBJ1-2 provide the parts outside the CDR3, is GAGVSQSPSNKVTEKGKDVELRCDPISGHTALYWYRQSLGQGLEFLIYFQGNSAPDKSGLPSDRFSAERTGGSVSTLTIQRTQQEDSAVYLCASSLGVNYGYTFGSGTRLTVV.

V is TRBV5-5 and J is TRBJ2-1, with 9 positions matching TRBD2. The CDR3 contains 15 residues. Unmatched junction bases numbered 5, after V lost 4 bases and J lost 3 bases. Germline V gene sequence: CDR1 SGHKS, CDR2 YYEKEE (reference sequence). CDR3 coding DNA: TGTGCCAGCAGCCTTAGCGGGAGTAACTACAATGAGCAGTTCTTC. Translation gives CASSLSGSNYNEQFF. Full variable domain (outside the CDR3, taken from reference TRBV5-5 and TRBJ2-1): DAGVTQSPTHLIKTRGQQVTLRCSPISGHKSVSWYQQVLGQGPQFIFQYYEKEERGRGNFPDRFSARQFPNYSSELNVNALLLGDSALYLCASSLSGSNYNEQFFGPGTRLTVL.

The table lists this clonotype with many counts. The chain employs TRBV28 and TRBJ1-1, with a tentative D call TRBD1 (5 bases). The V end lost 7 bases, the J end lost 11 bases, and 17 bases lay between the germline ends. The CDR3 loop spans 12 amino acids. Germline V lookup: CDR1 MDHEN, CDR2 SYDVKM. The CDR3 region is CASMRRGEWAFF. CDR3 coding DNA: TGTGCCAGCATGAGGAGGGGCGAATGGGCTTTCTTT. Variable domain in full (rest from reference TRBV28 and TRBJ1-1): DVKVTQSSRYLVKRTGEKVFLECVQDMDHENMFWYRQDPGLGLRLIYFSYDVKMKEKGDIPEGYSVSREKKERFSLILESASTNQTSMYLCASMRRGEWAFFGQGTRLTVV.

This clonotype was observed at least ten times. The chain recombines TRBV7-9 with TRBJ2-7; D gene unclear. The CDR3 covers 14 residues. Looked up from germline, CDR1 is SEHNR and CDR2 is FQNEAQ (reference sequence). Trimming shortened V by 3 bases and J by 2 bases, and 11 bases separated the two germline ends. CDR3 DNA sequence: TGTGCCAGCAGCTTGGTCATCAGGCCCTACGAGCAGTACTTC. Translated: CASSLVIRPYEQYF.

The chain combines TRBV7-8 with TRBJ2-1; 8 bases match TRBD2. The CDR3 runs 15 residues. Per the germline V gene, CDR1 is SGHVS and CDR2 is FQNEAQ. With V trimmed by 5 bases and J by 10 bases, 13 bases remained unmatched. The CDR3 sequence: CASSTRQAPSGEQFF. The CDR3 DNA reads TGTGCCAGCAGCACCCGACAGGCGCCTAGCGGGGAGCAGTTCTTC.

The rearrangement joins TRBV28 to TRBJ2-1; 12 bases agree with TRBD2. The V segment lost 3 bases and the J segment 7 bases; nucleotides outside the gene matches: 7. This CDR3 contains 16 residues. CDR1 MDHEN and CDR2 SYDVKM come from the germline V gene. CDR3 in DNA: TGTGCCAGCAGTTTGCTAGCGGGAGGGAAATCAAATGAGCAGTTCTTC. Residues: CASSLLAGGKSNEQFF.